This T cell receptor beta chain was retrieved from a study of vaccination and CD4 T cells after COVID-19. Study details: Six men and four women formed the convalescents, two being Hispanic. The post-vaccine samples came a median approximately 72 days after dose two (range 14 to 241). Overlapping spike peptides of SARS-CoV-2, HCoV-NL63, HCoV-OC43 and HCoV-229E were used, and cells were stimulated with them.

Germline values: CDR1 SGHDT, CDR2 YYEEEE. The CDR3 extends over 16 amino acids. With V trimmed by 0 bases and J by 4 bases, 8 bases remained unmatched. Sequenced with the Oncomine TCR Beta short-read assay was DNA taken from cultured CD4+ T cells. TCRdb used MiXCR to reprocess the PCR reads, holding one entry per CDR3 protein. The profile shows tens of thousands of distinct CDR3 sequences, about 40% of them singletons. Only one count was recorded for this clonotype. The antigen remains unidentified. The study's findings and limits: A nonsignificant rise from around 20 to 38 was seen in the median number of SARS-CoV-2-reactive clonotypes.

As to treatment: roughly 11-day PBMC culture with coronavirus spike peptide pools or control peptides (ViraFEST assay). The sequence was obtained from a human donor who had recovered from COVID-19. V is TRBV5-6 and J is TRBJ2-7; TRBD1 aligns across 9 bases. The starting material was CD4+ T cells from blood, cultured in vitro, obtained before SARS-CoV-2 vaccination. CDR3 loop: CASSLVGQGIAYEQYF. For the CDR3, the DNA is TGTGCCAGCAGCTTGGTCGGACAGGGGATAGCGTACGAGCAGTACTTC.